This TCR beta chain was identified in a study of blood T cell repertoires in COVID-19. Study overall: Collection of acute and convalescent COVID-19 samples took place in the United States, Italy and Spain.

In its sample, this clone was seen once. Only in-frame clones appear in the TCRdb table, and some are missing; sequencing was by immunoSEQ multiplex PCR. Altogether more than 150,000 clones are present, roughly 88% being singletons, with the ten largest covering around a tenth. This sequence originates from a woman aged 45-65 years with acute or convalescent COVID-19. Sample: peripheral blood.

The CDR3 sequence: CASSLEGAGRQFF. DNA of the CDR3: TGTGCCAGCAGCTTAGAGGGGGCGGGGCGGCAGTTCTTC. The V gene is TRBV7-2, the J gene TRBJ2-1; D possibly corresponds to TRBD1 (7 bases). The germline V gene encodes CDR1 SGHTA and CDR2 FQGNSA. Trimming removed 1 base from V and 12 bases from J, with 13 bases in between. The CDR3 consists of 13 residues.